Each of the 10 T cell receptor beta chains below was sequenced from the same sample in a study of beta chain features in type 1 diabetes. Regarding the study as a whole: Among all four CD4+ subsets, Type 1 diabetes patients had TCRB CDR3s that were moderately but significantly shorter.

The antigens for these receptors are not known. Expressed TCRB transcripts got sequenced, as all isolated RNA was reverse transcribed. The method was immunoSEQ multiplex PCR; TCRdb's version includes in-frame clones alone and lacks a portion of them. The sample consists of about 160,000 clones, around 8.4% of them appearing once. The sequenced sample was central memory CD4+ T cells from blood. The receptors shown here come from a woman between 18 and 30 years old with type 1 diabetes.

This chain uses TRBV7-2 with TRBJ2-2; possibly TRBD2 for D (7 bases). The CDR3 covers 16 residues. Per the germline V gene, CDR1 is SGHTA and CDR2 is FQGNSA. Trimming stripped 2 bases from V and 4 bases from J, with 14 bases between. CDR3 DNA sequence: TGTGCCAGCAGCTTATCGGGGGGAGGGGGCACCGGGGAGCTGTTTTTT. Its translation is CASSLSGGGGTGELFF.

The genes are TRBV18 and TRBJ2-7; D gene uncertain. V was shortened by 3 bases and J by 2 bases, with 8 bases between the two germline ends. This CDR3 spans 13 amino acids. The V gene's germline CDR1 is KGHSH and CDR2 LQKENI. CDR3 amino acids: CASSPPGTYEQYF. The CDR3 DNA sequence: TGTGCCAGCTCACCGCCAGGAACCTACGAGCAGTACTTC. Looking up the rest from reference TRBV18 and TRBJ2-7 gives the full variable domain: NAGVMQNPRHLVRRRGQEARLRCSPMKGHSHVYWYRQLPEEGLKFMVYLQKENIIDESGMPKERFSAEFPKEGPSILRIQQVVRGDSAAYFCASSPPGTYEQYFGPGTRLTVT.

For the CDR3, the DNA is TGTGCCAGCTCCTTCCTACTGGGACTAGCGGGAGACGAGCAGTACTTC. Its translation: CASSFLLGLAGDEQYF. The chain links TRBV11-3 to TRBJ2-7, with 14 bases fitting TRBD2. Trimming cost V 8 bases and J 5 bases; bases outside gene matches: 11. CDR3 length: 16 residues. CDR1 is SGHNT, CDR2 YENEEA, per germline.

The chain joins TRBV7-3 to TRBJ1-1; D is unclear. V dropped 5 bases and J dropped 11 bases, with 18 bases sitting between them. The CDR3 length is 13 residues. Germline V gene lookup returns CDR1 SGHTA and CDR2 FQGTGA. The CDR3 nucleotides are TGTGCCAGCAGCAACGCTCGGGGTTGGCAGGCTTTCTTT. Translated: CASSNARGWQAFF.

This clone has more than one count but fewer than ten. This chain uses TRBV11-3 with TRBJ2-4; possible D gene TRBD1, 7 bases. CDR3 length: 18 amino acids. Germline V gene lookup returns CDR1 SGHNT and CDR2 YENEEA. V was shortened by 0 bases and J by 3 bases, with 18 bases between the two germline ends. The CDR3 bases are TGTGCCAGCAGCTTAGATCAGGGGGGATCTTCACTCAAAAACATTCAGTACTTC. It codes for CASSLDQGGSSLKNIQYF.

V and J are TRBV19 and TRBJ2-5; no firm D call. CDR1 LNHDA and CDR2 SQIVND come from the germline V gene (reference sequence). CDR3 size: 14 residues. V gave up 3 bases and J gave up 5 bases, with 13 bases separating them. As DNA, the CDR3 is TGTGCCAGTAGTATGGTTCCTAGTCGGGAGACCCAGTACTTC. This gives the protein CASSMVPSRETQYF.

This clone was observed a handful of times. The chain employs TRBV7-6 and TRBJ1-5, with 8 nucleotides matching TRBD1. The CDR3 is made up of 16 amino acids. Trimming removed 1 base from V and 2 bases from J; junction bases left unmatched: 4. Germline V gene data show CDR1 as SGHVS and CDR2 as FNYEAQ. The CDR3 here is CASSLGPGGGNQPQHF. In DNA form, the CDR3 reads TGTGCCAGCAGCTTAGGTCCAGGGGGCGGCAATCAGCCCCAGCATTTT.

The CDR3 DNA is TGTGCCAGCTCACCTCCCCCGACAGGAAACTCTTACGAGCAGTACTTC. Its translation: CASSPPPTGNSYEQYF. The chain uses TRBV18 and TRBJ2-7, with D perhaps matching TRBD1 (6 bases). Per germline, CDR1 KGHSH and CDR2 LQKENI. The CDR3 consists of 16 residues. Trimming cost V 3 bases and J 4 bases, with 19 bases left between them.

A few counts support this clone. The chain uses TRBV11-2 and TRBJ2-1; D might be TRBD2 (7 bases). This CDR3 comprises 16 residues. CDR1 and CDR2 (germline): SGHAT, FQNNGV. Trimming removed 1 base at V and 2 bases at J, with 12 bases between. CDR3 nucleotides: TGTGCCAGCAGCTTAGTAGGGGGGGCAACCTACAATGAGCAGTTCTTC. Its translation is CASSLVGGATYNEQFF.

There are a few counts of this clone. V usage is TRBV18 and J usage is TRBJ2-5; D not resolved. From germline, CDR1 is KGHSH and CDR2 LQKENI. The CDR3 spans 14 residues. V gave up 0 bases and J gave up 5 bases, with 10 bases separating them. CDR3: CASSPPSVSETQYF. The CDR3, as DNA: TGTGCCAGCTCACCACCATCAGTGTCGGAGACCCAGTACTTC.